Presented here are 2 T cell receptor beta chains from one specimen sequenced in a study of T cell responses to AZD1222 COVID-19 vaccine (dated by TCRdb to the early 2020s). This specimen's time point label, per the study, means: baseline before first vaccination. Library prep was done by the immunoSEQ multiplex PCR assay. What TCRdb holds here is the immuneACCESS table cut down to in-frame rearrangements. Part of the clones is not present; checked against another copy, under half of the missing clones reflect an unresolved V gene, and the others are unexplained. The table for this sample lists approximately 200,000 clones; 85% to 95% of them were counted only once. The ten largest clones add up to 7.5% to 10% of the sample. The material sequenced was peripheral blood, taken on day 0 of AZD1222 vaccination. Receptors originate from an adult in good health.

The chain uses TRBV15 and TRBJ1-2; TRBD1 matches 9 bases. The V segment lost 1 base and the J segment 8 bases; nucleotides outside the gene matches: 8. The CDR3 length is 15 residues. In germline, CDR1 is LNHNV, CDR2 YYDKDF (reference sequence). CDR3 loop: CATSRAGTGLGGYTF. Here the CDR3 DNA reads TGTGCCACCAGCAGAGCGGGGACAGGGTTAGGAGGCTACACCTTC.

This chain links TRBV9 with TRBJ2-1, with TRBD2 identical over 8 bases. The CDR3 is made up of 15 amino acids. CDR1 is SGDLS, CDR2 YYNGEE, per germline. V gave up 1 base and J gave up 6 bases; unmatched junction bases: 6. This CDR3 is CASSVSAGGLNEQFF. CDR3 sequence (DNA): TGTGCCAGCAGCGTAAGTGCGGGGGGCCTCAATGAGCAGTTCTTC.